The 2 T cell receptor beta chains below all came from one sample that was sequenced in a study of cytomegalovirus exposure and HLA in healthy donors. Measured with immunoSEQ multiplex PCR; TCRdb has only the in-frame clones, and not every one. Seen here are about 130,000 clones, nearly 90% observed once, and the top ten hold around 9%. The specimen was PBMCs. The origin of the receptors is a woman under 30 in good health and CMV-seropositive.

CDR3 amino acids: CASSLTGTGGNEQFF. In DNA form, the CDR3 reads TGCGCCAGCAGCTTGACCGGGACAGGGGGCAATGAGCAGTTCTTC. The chain links TRBV5-1 to TRBJ2-1; 11 bases agree with TRBD1. The CDR3 contains 15 residues. V lost 1 base to trimming and J lost 6 bases; unmatched junction nucleotides: 3. Germline V gives CDR1 SGHRS, CDR2 YFSETQ.

The chain links TRBV7-2 to TRBJ2-3; tentative D call: TRBD2 (5 bases). The germline V gene encodes CDR1 SGHTA and CDR2 FQGNSA. Between the trimmed V and J ends, which lost 0 bases and 7 bases, there was a span of 8 bases. This CDR3 spans 13 amino acids. Written as DNA, the CDR3 is TGTGCCAGCAGCTTAGCAACCGGGAATACGCAGTATTTT. It codes for CASSLATGNTQYF.